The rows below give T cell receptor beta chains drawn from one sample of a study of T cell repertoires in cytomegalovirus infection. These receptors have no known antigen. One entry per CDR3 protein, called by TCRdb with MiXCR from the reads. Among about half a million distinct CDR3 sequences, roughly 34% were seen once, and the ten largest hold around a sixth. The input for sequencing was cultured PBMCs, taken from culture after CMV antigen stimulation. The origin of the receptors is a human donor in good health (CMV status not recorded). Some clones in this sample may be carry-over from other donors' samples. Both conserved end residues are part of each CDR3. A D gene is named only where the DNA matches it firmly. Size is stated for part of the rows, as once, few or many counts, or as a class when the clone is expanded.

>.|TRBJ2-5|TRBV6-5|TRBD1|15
TGTGCCAGCAGTTACTTGACAGGGATGCAAGAGACCCAGTACTTC
CASSYLTGMQETQYF
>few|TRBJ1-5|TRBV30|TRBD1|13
TGTGCCTGGAGTGTACAGGGGAGACAGCCCCAGCATTTT
CAWSVQGRQPQHF
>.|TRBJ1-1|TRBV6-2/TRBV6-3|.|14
TGTGCCAGCAGTGGACGGACAGCGAACACTGAAGCTTTCTTT
CASSGRTANTEAFF
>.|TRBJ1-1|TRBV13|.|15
TGTGCCAGCTCCGGTTTCGCGTTGGGGTACACTGAAGCTTTCTTT
CASSGFALGYTEAFF
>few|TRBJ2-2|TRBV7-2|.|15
TGTGCCAGCAGCTTAAGACGGGACCCCACCGGGGAGCTGTTTTTT
CASSLRRDPTGELFF
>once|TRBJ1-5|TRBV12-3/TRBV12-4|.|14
TGTGCCAGCAGTCATCGGGGAGAAAATCAGCCCCAGCATTTT
CASSHRGENQPQHF
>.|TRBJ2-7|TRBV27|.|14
TGTGCCAGCAGTTTATCCAGGTTGTCCTACGAGCAGTACTTC
CASSLSRLSYEQYF
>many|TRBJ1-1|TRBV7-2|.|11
TGTGCCAGCAGCCTAAACACTGAAGCTTTCTTT
CASSLNTEAFF
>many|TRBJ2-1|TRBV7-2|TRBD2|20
TGTGCCAGCAGCCCCCTGCCGGGACTAGCGGACACGAGCTCCTACAATGAGCAGTTCTTC
CASSPLPGLADTSSYNEQFF
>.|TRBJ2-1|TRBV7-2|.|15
TGTGCCAGCAGCGAATCGGCTAGCGACTACAATGAGCAGTTCTTC
CASSESASDYNEQFF
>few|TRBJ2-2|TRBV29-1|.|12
TGCAGCGTTGCTCTCACGACGGGGGAGCTGTTTTTT
CSVALTTGELFF
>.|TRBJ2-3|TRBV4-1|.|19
TGCGCCAGCAGCCAAGGGGAGCGGTTTGGGAGGGGGATCACAGATACGCAGTATTTT
CASSQGERFGRGITDTQYF
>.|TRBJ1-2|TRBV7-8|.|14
TGTGCCAGCAGCTTAAGGGCTGAAGGCTATGGCTACACCTTC
CASSLRAEGYGYTF
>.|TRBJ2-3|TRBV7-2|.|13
TGTGCCAGCAGCAGGACAGTCCCAGATACGCAGTATTTT
CASSRTVPDTQYF
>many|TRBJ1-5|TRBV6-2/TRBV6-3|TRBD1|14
TGTGCCAGCAGCCGAGGGACAGGGCGGCAGCCCCAGCATTTT
CASSRGTGRQPQHF
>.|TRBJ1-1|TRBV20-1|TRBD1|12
TGCAGTGCACGGACAGGGCGAACTGAAGCTTTCTTT
CSARTGRTEAFF
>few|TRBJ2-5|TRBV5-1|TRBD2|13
TGCGCCAGCAGCCGGGGGGACCAAGAGACCCAGTACTTC
CASSRGDQETQYF
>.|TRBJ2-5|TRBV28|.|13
TGTGCCAGCAGTGAAGTGTCCCGGGAGACCCAGTACTTC
CASSEVSRETQYF
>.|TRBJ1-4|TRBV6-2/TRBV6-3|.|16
TGTGCCAGCAGTTCGACAGGCCCGGGAACTAATGAAAAACTGTTTTTT
CASSSTGPGTNEKLFF
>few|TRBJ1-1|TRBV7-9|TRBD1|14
TGTGCCAGCAGCTCCACAGGGGGTCACACTGAAGCTTTCTTT
CASSSTGGHTEAFF
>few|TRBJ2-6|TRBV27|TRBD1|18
TGTGCCAGCAGTTTCCCCCCGACAGGGAGCTCTGGGGCCAACGTCCTGACTTTC
CASSFPPTGSSGANVLTF
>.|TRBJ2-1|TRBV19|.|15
TGTGCCAGTACCCGGGCTGGGGGGGCGACGGATGAGCAGTTCTTC
CASTRAGGATDEQFF
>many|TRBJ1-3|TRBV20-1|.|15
TGCAGTGCTAGAGATTTGGCCCCTACTGGAAACACCATATATTTT
CSARDLAPTGNTIYF
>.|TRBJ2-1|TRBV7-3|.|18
TGTGCCAGCAGCTTATTGAGCGGGCCTCAAAGCTCCTACAATGAGCAGTTCTTC
CASSLLSGPQSSYNEQFF
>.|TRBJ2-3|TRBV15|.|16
TGTGCCACCAGCAGAGGAGATGATTCTAGCACAGATACGCAGTATTTT
CATSRGDDSSTDTQYF
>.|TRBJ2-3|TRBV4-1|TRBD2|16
TGCGCCAGCAGCCAACGAGCTAGCGGGATCTCCGATACGCAGTATTTT
CASSQRASGISDTQYF
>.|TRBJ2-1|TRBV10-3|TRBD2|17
TGTGCCATCAGTGAGCCCCTAACTAGCGGGAGGGCCCATGAGCAGTTCTTC
CAISEPLTSGRAHEQFF
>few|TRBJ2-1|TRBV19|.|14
TGTGCCAGTAGGGGGGCAGGGATGGTAAATGAGCAGTTCTTC
CASRGAGMVNEQFF
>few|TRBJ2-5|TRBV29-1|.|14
TGCAGCGTTAGGTTGGTTGCGTTTGGGGAGACCCAGTACTTC
CSVRLVAFGETQYF
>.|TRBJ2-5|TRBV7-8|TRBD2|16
TGTGCCAGCAGCTTAGGTGTTAGCGGGGGGCAAGAGACCCAGTACTTC
CASSLGVSGGQETQYF
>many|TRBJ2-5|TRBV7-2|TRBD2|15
TGTGCCAGCAGCAAATTACTAGCGGGAGTAGAGACCCAGTACTTC
CASSKLLAGVETQYF
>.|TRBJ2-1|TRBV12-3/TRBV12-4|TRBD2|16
TGTGCCAGCAGTTCCGGAGCGGGAGTGGTTGGCAATGAGCAGTTCTTC
CASSSGAGVVGNEQFF
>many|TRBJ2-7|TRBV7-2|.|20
TGTGCCAGCAGCCTAAGGCCGAACCATATACCGGGCAGGGCCTCCTACGAGCAGTACTTC
CASSLRPNHIPGRASYEQYF
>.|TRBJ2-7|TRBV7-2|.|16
TGTGCCAGCAGCTTATTTCGGGGGTTGAGCTCCTACGAGCAGTACTTC
CASSLFRGLSSYEQYF
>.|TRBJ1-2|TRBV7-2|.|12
TGTGCCAGCAGCCCAAACAGGGATGGCTACACCTTC
CASSPNRDGYTF
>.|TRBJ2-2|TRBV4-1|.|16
TGCGCCAGCAGCCAAGACGGCAACTTCAGGACCGGGGAGCTGTTTTTT
CASSQDGNFRTGELFF
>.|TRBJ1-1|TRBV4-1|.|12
TGCGCCAGCAGCCAAGGGGATGGCCGGGCTTTCTTT
CASSQGDGRAFF
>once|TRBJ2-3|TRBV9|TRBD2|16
TGTGCCAGCAGCGCTTCGGGACTACTCAGCACAGATACGCAGTATTTT
CASSASGLLSTDTQYF
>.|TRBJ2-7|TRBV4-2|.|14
TGTGCCAGCAGCCAAAGACTGGGAACCTACGAGCAGTACTTC
CASSQRLGTYEQYF
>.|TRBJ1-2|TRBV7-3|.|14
TGTGCCAGCAGCTCTCGGACAGCTAACTATGGCTACACCTTC
CASSSRTANYGYTF
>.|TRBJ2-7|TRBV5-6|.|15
TGTGCCAGCAGCACTTACAGGCGAAGCTCCTACGAGCAGTACTTC
CASSTYRRSSYEQYF
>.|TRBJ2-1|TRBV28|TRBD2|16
TGTGCCAGCAGTCCCTCAGGGACTAGCGGGAGCGATGAGCAGTTCTTC
CASSPSGTSGSDEQFF
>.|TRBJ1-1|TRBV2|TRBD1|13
TGTGCCAGCACCTGGACAGGGTCCACTGAAGCTTTCTTT
CASTWTGSTEAFF
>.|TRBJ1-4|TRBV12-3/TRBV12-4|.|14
TGTGCCAGCAACATCCGGGAACGGGGAGAAAAACTGTTTTTT
CASNIRERGEKLFF
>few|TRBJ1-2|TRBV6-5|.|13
TGTGCCAGCAGTTCTACAGGTCTTAATGGCTACACCTTC
CASSSTGLNGYTF
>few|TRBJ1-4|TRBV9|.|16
TGTGCCAGCAGCCCCGGCGGTGTGGTGGTTAATGAAAAACTGTTTTTT
CASSPGGVVVNEKLFF
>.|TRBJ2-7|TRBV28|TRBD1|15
TGTGCCAGCAGGCCTCGGACAGGTTTCTCCTACGAGCAGTACTTC
CASRPRTGFSYEQYF
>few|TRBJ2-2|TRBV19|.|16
TGTGCCAGCCGGGCGGGTCCCTTCGCGAACACCGGGGAGCTGTTTTTT
CASRAGPFANTGELFF
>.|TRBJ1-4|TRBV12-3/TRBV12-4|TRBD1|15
TGTGCCAGCAGTTTAAAGGGGGCGCTTCCTGAAAAACTGTTTTTT
CASSLKGALPEKLFF
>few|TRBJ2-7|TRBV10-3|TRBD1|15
TGTGCCATCAGTGAGGCCGGGACAGGAGACTACGAGCAGTACTTC
CAISEAGTGDYEQYF
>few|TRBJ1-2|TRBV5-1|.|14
TGCGCCAGCAGCTTCGTGGGGATTGATGATGGCTACACCTTC
CASSFVGIDDGYTF
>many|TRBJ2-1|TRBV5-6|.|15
TGTGCCAGCAGCATCGCATGGGCGTCCTACAATGAGCAGTTCTTC
CASSIAWASYNEQFF
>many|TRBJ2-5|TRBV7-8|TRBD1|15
TGTGCCAGCAGCTTATCGGCAGGGGGCTTCGAGACCCAGTACTTC
CASSLSAGGFETQYF
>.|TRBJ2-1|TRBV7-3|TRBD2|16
TGTGCCAGCAGCCCTACCGGGACTAGCCCCCACAATGAGCAGTTCTTC
CASSPTGTSPHNEQFF
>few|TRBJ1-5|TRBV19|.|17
TGTGCCAGTAGTAATCCGGGACATAAGAATGGCAATCAGCCCCAGCATTTT
CASSNPGHKNGNQPQHF